A selection of T cell receptor beta chains follows, all from one sample in a study of blood T cell repertoires in COVID-19. Only in-frame clones appear in the TCRdb table, and some are missing; sequencing was by immunoSEQ multiplex PCR. The sample lists approximately 230,000 clones, 80% to 90% occurring once. Sequenced sample: peripheral blood. These receptors were taken from a man older than 75 with acute or convalescent COVID-19. Each CDR3 is given without its conserved first and last residue. The D gene is left open where the match is weak.

TRBD2	TRBV4-2	TRBJ2-5	ASSQDEAGGKETQY
TRBD1	TRBV9	TRBJ2-5	ASSVVGTGGETQY
TRBD2	TRBV5-1	TRBJ2-1	ASSSGLAKDEQF
NA	TRBV5-6	TRBJ2-7	ASSRGSYEQY
NA	TRBV28	TRBJ1-5	ASSFRIGVSNQPQH
NA	TRBV30	TRBJ1-6	AWRGSGRGDYSPLH
TRBD1	TRBV11-2	TRBJ2-2	ASSWTGMTGELF
TRBD1	TRBV2	TRBJ2-7	ASSWTGTPYEQY
NA	TRBV5-1	TRBJ1-3	ASSLTMQGSSGNTIY
TRBD1	TRBV2	TRBJ2-7	ASSVGTGGSYEQY
TRBD1	TRBV6-4	TRBJ2-6	ATTGTLQGAGANVLT
TRBD2	TRBV6-5	TRBJ2-1	ASSHPGLAASEQF
TRBD2	TRBV5-1	TRBJ2-3	ASSPGTSEFTDTQY
NA	TRBV5-1	TRBJ2-5	ASSGGKETQY
TRBD2	TRBV6-5	TRBJ2-3	ASIGRLAGRDTQY
TRBD1	TRBV10-1	TRBJ1-1	ASSRQGGTEAF
TRBD2	TRBV5-1	TRBJ2-7	ASSLSPGTTSGEQY
NA	TRBV2	TRBJ1-2	ASSEAPGPMRGYT
TRBD2	TRBV27	TRBJ2-3	ASSIGAGLSTDTQY
NA	TRBV6-5	TRBJ2-1	ASSLPGPVNNEQF
TRBD1	TRBV10-3	TRBJ2-1	AITTPGQGINEQF
TRBD1	TRBV7-2	TRBJ2-7	ASSLGGRTGGYEQY
TRBD1	TRBV7-9	TRBJ1-4	ASSSGTAVNEKLF
TRBD1	TRBV6-6	TRBJ1-2	ASSYRGQGAMDGYT
NA	TRBV7-3	TRBJ1-2	ASSLTPGQGYGYT
NA	TRBV4-1	TRBJ1-1	ASSQDGGNTEAF
NA	TRBV3-1/TRBV3-2	TRBJ2-1	ASSQGYWSSYNEQF
TRBD1	TRBV24-1	TRBJ2-3	ATSDLPGTGTDTQY
TRBD2	TRBV11-2	TRBJ2-1	ASRTLSGRVEQF
NA	TRBV7-6	TRBJ1-2	ASSSGPGGNYGYT
NA	TRBV6-2/TRBV6-3	TRBJ2-7	ASSYGSVSYEQY
TRBD1	TRBV6-5	TRBJ2-7	ASSRDRAYEQY
TRBD2	TRBV19	TRBJ2-3	ASSHPSGHTQY
TRBD1	TRBV7-3	TRBJ2-2	ASSSRPGTENTGELF
NA	TRBV15	TRBJ2-7	ATSSRPGEQY
TRBD1	TRBV11-3	TRBJ2-1	ASSLTGTARYNEQF
NA	TRBV5-1	TRBJ2-7	ASSSDYEQY
NA	TRBV2	TRBJ2-6	ASSARTAGSGANVLT
NA	TRBV2	TRBJ1-2	ASSETGGAGYGYT
TRBD1	TRBV6-5	TRBJ1-4	ASSTGEYGEKLF
NA	TRBV18	TRBJ1-1	ASSPSGLAEAF
TRBD2	TRBV7-9	TRBJ2-1	ASSFGTSAYNEQF
TRBD2	TRBV19	TRBJ2-1	ASSIVSAGVISYNEQF
TRBD2	TRBV29-1	TRBJ2-1	SSGTSVNEQF
NA	TRBV5-1	TRBJ1-5	ASSLGGEINQPQH
NA	TRBV5-5	TRBJ1-1	ASSRAGTKTEAF
NA	TRBV7-2	TRBJ2-1	ASSLTGEQF
TRBD2	TRBV5-1	TRBJ2-4	ASSYLAGVTKNIQY
TRBD2	TRBV25-1	TRBJ2-3	ASQTSGGTDTQY
TRBD1	TRBV5-1	TRBJ2-7	ASSAPGGPSYEQY
NA	TRBV18	TRBJ1-3	ASSPPSQGGNTIY
NA	TRBV4-1	TRBJ2-1	ASSQPTRTGEQF
NA	TRBV5-1	TRBJ2-7	ASSLRAKSSYEQY
TRBD1	TRBV11-2	TRBJ2-1	ASSGPGQGNEQF
TRBD2	TRBV15	TRBJ2-5	ATSAQRGGAETQY
TRBD1	TRBV4-1	TRBJ2-1	ASSQEGTGFYNEQF
NA	TRBV2	TRBJ1-5	ASGGRGSRQPQH
NA	TRBV19	TRBJ1-2	ASSPDTRFYGYT